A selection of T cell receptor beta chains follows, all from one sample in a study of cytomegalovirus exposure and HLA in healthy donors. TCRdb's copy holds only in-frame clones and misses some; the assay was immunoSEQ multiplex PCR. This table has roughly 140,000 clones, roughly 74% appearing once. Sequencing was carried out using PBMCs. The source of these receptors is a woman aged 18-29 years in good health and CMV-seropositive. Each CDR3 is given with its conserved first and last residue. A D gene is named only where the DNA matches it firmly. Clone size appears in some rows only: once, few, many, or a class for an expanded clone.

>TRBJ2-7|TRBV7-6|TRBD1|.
CASTQLTGQGAYEQYF
TGTGCCAGCACCCAACTGACCGGACAGGGGGCCTACGAGCAGTACTTC
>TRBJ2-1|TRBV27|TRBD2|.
CASSLWGGPRYNEQFF
TGTGCCAGCAGTTTATGGGGGGGACCCCGATACAATGAGCAGTTCTTC
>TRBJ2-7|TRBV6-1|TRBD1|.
CASRVTGSSYEQYF
TGTGCCAGCAGGGTGACAGGGAGCTCCTACGAGCAGTACTTC
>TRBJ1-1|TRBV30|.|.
CAWSPTGNTEAFF
TGTGCCTGGAGTCCCACAGGGAACACTGAAGCTTTCTTT
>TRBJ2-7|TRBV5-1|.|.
CASSSLRDKSSYEQYF
TGCGCCAGCAGTTCGCTCCGGGACAAAAGCTCCTACGAGCAGTACTTC
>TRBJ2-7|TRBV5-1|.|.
CASSPQGGQSYEQYF
TGCGCCAGCAGCCCTCAGGGCGGACAGTCCTACGAGCAGTACTTC
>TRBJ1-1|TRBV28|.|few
CASLGRGARYTEAFF
TGTGCCAGCCTTGGGAGGGGCGCGAGGTACACTGAAGCTTTCTTT
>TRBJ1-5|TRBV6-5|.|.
CASSRDRTHQPQHF
TGTGCCAGCAGCCGCGACAGGACCCATCAGCCCCAGCATTTT
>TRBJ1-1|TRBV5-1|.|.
CASSLVGSQNTEAFF
TGCGCCAGCAGCTTGGTGGGCTCCCAGAACACTGAAGCTTTCTTT
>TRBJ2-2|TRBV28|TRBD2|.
CASSFPGGRDLVSGELFF
TGTGCCAGCAGTTTTCCGGGGGGGCGCGATCTAGTAAGCGGGGAGCTGTTTTTT
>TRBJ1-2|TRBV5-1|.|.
CASSLEQGSYTF
TGCGCCAGCAGCTTGGAGCAGGGGAGCTACACCTTC
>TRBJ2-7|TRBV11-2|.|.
CASRSVRDNTYEQYF
TGTGCCAGCAGATCCGTTCGTGACAACACCTACGAGCAGTACTTC
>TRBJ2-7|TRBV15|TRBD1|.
CATSRGTGGYEQYF
TGTGCCACCAGCAGGGGGACAGGGGGCTACGAGCAGTACTTC
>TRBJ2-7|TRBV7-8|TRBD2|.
CASSQASGGSNEQYF
TGTGCCAGCAGCCAAGCTAGCGGGGGGTCCAACGAGCAGTACTTC
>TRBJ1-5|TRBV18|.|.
CASSPLENNQPQHF
TGTGCCAGCTCACCCCTGGAGAACAATCAGCCCCAGCATTTT
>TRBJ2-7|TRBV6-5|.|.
CASSPLGTQYEQYF
TGTGCCAGCAGCCCCCTAGGGACTCAATACGAGCAGTACTTC
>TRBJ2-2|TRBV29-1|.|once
CSVTAGGIAGELFF
TGCAGCGTCACCGCAGGGGGGATCGCCGGGGAGCTGTTTTTT
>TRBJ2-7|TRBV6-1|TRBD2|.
CASSARGGLYEQYF
TGTGCCAGCAGTGCCCGGGGGGGACTCTACGAGCAGTACTTC
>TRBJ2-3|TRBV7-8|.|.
CASSPRNTDTQYF
TGTGCCAGCAGCCCGAGGAACACAGATACGCAGTATTTT
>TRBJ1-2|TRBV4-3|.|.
CASSLGVGYGYTF
TGCGCCAGCAGCCTAGGGGTTGGCTATGGCTACACCTTC
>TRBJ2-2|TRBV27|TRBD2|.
CASSTSSGGANTGELFF
TGTGCCAGCAGTACCTCTAGCGGGGGGGCAAACACCGGGGAGCTGTTTTTT
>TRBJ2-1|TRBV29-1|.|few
CSVDNQVIVNEQFF
TGCAGCGTTGATAACCAGGTCATCGTCAATGAGCAGTTCTTC
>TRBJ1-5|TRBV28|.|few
CASRPARQGNQPQHF
TGTGCCAGCAGACCTGCGCGGCAGGGGAATCAGCCCCAGCATTTT
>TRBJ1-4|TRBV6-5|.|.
CASRRGAYEKLFF
TGTGCCAGCCGACGTGGGGCTTATGAAAAACTGTTTTTT
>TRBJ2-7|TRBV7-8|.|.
CASSSHRAPVSYEQYF
TGTGCCAGCAGCTCCCACAGGGCCCCTGTTTCCTACGAGCAGTACTTC
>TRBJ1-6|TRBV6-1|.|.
CASREFGTPDNSPLHF
TGTGCCAGCAGGGAATTCGGGACACCAGATAATTCACCCCTCCACTTT
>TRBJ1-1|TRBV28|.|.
CASIGSRVGTEAFF
TGTGCCAGCATCGGTTCGAGGGTTGGGACTGAAGCTTTCTTT
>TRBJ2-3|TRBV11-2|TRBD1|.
CASSDRGHPTDTQYF
TGTGCCAGCAGCGACAGGGGCCATCCCACAGATACGCAGTATTTT
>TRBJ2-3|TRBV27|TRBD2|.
CASSPSGGAVDTQYF
TGTGCCAGCAGTCCTAGCGGGGGGGCCGTAGATACGCAGTATTTT
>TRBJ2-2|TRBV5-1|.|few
CASSLNVGAPGELFF
TGCGCCAGCAGCTTGAATGTGGGGGCGCCCGGGGAGCTGTTTTTT
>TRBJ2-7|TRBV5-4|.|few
CASRSTGKGLEQYF
TGTGCCAGCAGATCAACAGGGAAAGGCCTCGAGCAGTACTTC
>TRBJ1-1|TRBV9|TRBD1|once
CASSGPQGVNTEAFF
TGTGCCAGCAGCGGCCCACAGGGGGTGAACACTGAAGCTTTCTTT
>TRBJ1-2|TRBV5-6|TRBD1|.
CASSLATGRGYTF
TGTGCCAGCAGCTTGGCGACAGGGAGGGGCTACACCTTC
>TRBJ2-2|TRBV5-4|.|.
CASSAGRLNTGELFF
TGTGCCAGCAGCGCGGGACGTTTGAACACCGGGGAGCTGTTTTTT
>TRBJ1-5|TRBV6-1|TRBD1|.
CASSEPNTGDASQPQHF
TGTGCCAGCAGTGAACCCAACACAGGGGACGCGAGTCAGCCCCAGCATTTT
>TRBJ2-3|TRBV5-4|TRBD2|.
CASSAGLAGGSDTQYF
TGTGCCAGCAGCGCGGGACTAGCGGGGGGTAGTGATACGCAGTATTTT